This T cell receptor (beta chain) was recorded in a study of cytomegalovirus exposure and HLA in healthy donors. V was clipped by 1 base and J by 4 bases, with 14 bases between them. The CDR3 consists of 15 residues. Germline V gives CDR1 SGHRS, CDR2 YFSETQ. The protocol was immunoSEQ multiplex PCR, while the TCRdb copy is restricted to in-frame clones and leaves out a portion. This sample has 200,000 to 250,000 clones; around nine tenths occur once, and the top ten carry 1.5% to 2%. This chain joins TRBV5-1 and TRBJ1-1, with TRBD1 as a possible D gene (6 bases). Input material: PBMCs. This clonotype was sampled from a woman aged 18-35 years in good health and CMV-seropositive. The CDR3 DNA sequence: TGCGCCAGCAGCTTGCACCACTCCAGGGGCACTGAAGCTTTCTTT. It yields the protein CASSLHHSRGTEAFF. Using reference TRBV5-1 and TRBJ1-1 for the parts outside the CDR3, the full variable domain is KAGVTQTPRYLIKTRGQQVTLSCSPISGHRSVSWYQQTPGQGLQFLFEYFSETQRNKGNFPGRFSGRQFSNSRSEMNVSTLELGDSALYLCASSLHHSRGTEAFFGQGTRLTVV.